This T cell receptor beta chain was identified during a study of T cells in Graves' hyperthyroidism and ophthalmopathy. Notes on the study in general: Most thyroid clonotypes with frequency above 0.001 were detected in blood.

To note about this clonotype: The antigen remains unidentified.

Uncontrolled infection, other autoimmune disease, pregnancy or lactation barred patients from enrollment. J was trimmed by 5 bases and V by 3 bases; bases with no gene match: 9. The CDR3 is made up of 15 amino acids. The V gene's germline CDR1 is MDHEN and CDR2 SYDVKM. There were TCR beta CDR3 regions amplified from RNA transcripts. HTBI primers drove first-round RT-PCR of the TCR CDR3. MiXCR, run by TCRdb on the multiplex PCR reads, gives a single entry per CDR3 protein. The repertoire holds about 600,000 distinct CDR3 sequences, with approximately 15% as singletons. The source of this sequence is a woman aged 18-29 years with Graves' ophthalmopathy. The sequencing sample was made of blood. The chain employs TRBV28 and TRBJ2-5; TRBD2 matches 7 bases. CDR3 sequence (DNA): TGTGCCAGCAGTTTTCAAGCGGGATGGAAGGAGACCCAGTACTTC. This sequence encodes CASSFQAGWKETQYF.